The rows below give T cell receptor beta chains drawn from one sample of a study of blood T cell repertoires in COVID-19. Data came from immunoSEQ multiplex PCR; TCRdb stores just in-frame clones and leaves some out. The sample has fewer than 300,000 clones, 90% to 95% seen once. The sequenced sample consisted of peripheral blood. The receptors were gathered from a woman aged 25 to 39 with COVID-19, enrolled during active disease. Both conserved end residues are part of each CDR3. D genes are given only for firm matches. Size tells how often a clone was seen (once, few, many) or the class of an expanded clone, and some rows leave it out.

CDR3aa	CDR3nt	abundance	len	v_gene	j_gene	d_gene
CASSPSGPRGQPQHF	TGTGCCAGCAGTCCCTCGGGCCCTCGGGGACAGCCCCAGCATTTT	-	15	TRBV27	TRBJ1-5	-
CASSRDRELNEQFF	TGCGCCAGCAGCCGGGACAGGGAATTGAATGAGCAGTTCTTC	-	14	TRBV5-1	TRBJ2-1	TRBD1
CASSSRGGGTQETQYF	TGTGCCAGCAGCTCCCGCGGAGGAGGGACCCAAGAGACCCAGTACTTC	-	16	TRBV7-6	TRBJ2-5	-
CASSQASREETQYF	TGTGCCAGCAGCCAAGCATCCCGGGAAGAGACCCAGTACTTC	-	14	TRBV3-1/TRBV3-2	TRBJ2-5	-
CASSPVEGTGELFF	TGTGCCAGCAGCCCGGTGGAGGGAACCGGGGAGCTGTTTTTT	few	14	TRBV7-6	TRBJ2-2	-
CASSRRLAGVQTGELFF	TGTGCCAGCAGCAGAAGACTAGCGGGAGTTCAAACCGGGGAGCTGTTTTTT	-	17	TRBV7-3	TRBJ2-2	TRBD2
CASSVPSGGGTSTDTQYF	TGTGCCAGCAGCGTGCCCTCGGGAGGCGGAACTAGCACAGATACGCAGTATTTT	-	18	TRBV9	TRBJ2-3	TRBD2
CASSYSDRNDGYTF	TGTGCCAGCAGTTACTCGGACAGGAACGACGGCTACACCTTC	-	14	TRBV6-5	TRBJ1-2	TRBD1
CAWSRLAGGTGELFF	TGTGCCTGGAGTCGGCTAGCGGGCGGCACCGGGGAGCTGTTTTTT	-	15	TRBV30	TRBJ2-2	TRBD2
CASSPGTGRGGYTF	TGTGCCAGCTCACCCGGGACAGGACGGGGTGGCTACACCTTC	few	14	TRBV18	TRBJ1-2	TRBD1
CSDGTDNSPLHF	TGCAGCGACGGGACAGATAATTCACCCCTCCACTTT	-	12	TRBV29-1	TRBJ1-6	TRBD1
CASSGANEGQETQYF	TGTGCCAGCAGCGGGGCCAACGAAGGGCAAGAGACCCAGTACTTC	-	15	TRBV7-6	TRBJ2-5	-
CASSQAGGRVGNTIYF	TGTGCCAGCAGCCAAGCCGGGGGGCGGGTTGGAAACACCATATATTTT	-	16	TRBV3-1/TRBV3-2	TRBJ1-3	-
CASSAGQGDNQPQHF	TGTGCCAGCAGCGCCGGACAGGGTGACAATCAGCCCCAGCATTTT	-	15	TRBV5-8	TRBJ1-5	TRBD1
CASSSDSNYAREQYF	TGCGCCAGCAGCTCAGACTCCAACTACGCTAGAGAGCAGTACTTC	-	15	TRBV5-1	TRBJ2-7	-
CASSSTRDIYNSPLHF	TGTGCCAGCAGCTCCACCCGGGACATCTATAATTCACCCCTCCACTTT	-	16	TRBV7-9	TRBJ1-6	-
CASSMSTVNQPQHF	TGTGCCAGTAGTATGAGCACAGTCAATCAGCCCCAGCATTTT	-	14	TRBV19	TRBJ1-5	-
CASSSEMGADTEAFF	TGTGCCAGCAGCTCAGAGATGGGGGCAGACACTGAAGCTTTCTTT	-	15	TRBV7-9	TRBJ1-1	-
CASSPRSSSSYEQYF	TGTGCCAGCAGTCCACGGTCTTCTAGCTCCTACGAGCAGTACTTC	-	15	TRBV27	TRBJ2-7	-
CASSPQSGRETQYF	TGTGCCAGTAGTCCGCAGTCGGGGAGGGAGACCCAGTACTTC	few	14	TRBV19	TRBJ2-5	-
CASSRQPGLAESTYEQYF	TGTGCCAGCAGCCGACAACCGGGACTAGCGGAATCAACCTACGAGCAGTACTTC	-	18	TRBV5-4	TRBJ2-7	TRBD2
CASSQEEGEAHEQFF	TGCGCCAGCAGCCAAGAGGAAGGGGAGGCGCATGAGCAGTTCTTC	-	15	TRBV4-1	TRBJ2-1	-
CASSPGTNTEAFF	TGCGCCAGCAGCCCAGGGACAAACACTGAAGCTTTCTTT	once	13	TRBV4-1	TRBJ1-1	-
CASSGTSGRADTQYF	TGTGCCAGCAGCGGAACTAGCGGGAGGGCAGATACGCAGTATTTT	once	15	TRBV9	TRBJ2-3	TRBD2
CSVLGDRAADGYTF	TGCAGCGTCCTGGGAGACAGGGCGGCGGATGGCTACACCTTC	-	14	TRBV29-1	TRBJ1-2	TRBD1
CASSPPDAGLYGYTF	TGTGCCAGCTCACCACCGGATGCCGGACTCTATGGCTACACCTTC	-	15	TRBV18	TRBJ1-2	-
CASSEALAGSYNSPLHF	TGTGCCAGCAGTGAAGCCTTGGCGGGCTCCTATAATTCACCCCTCCACTTT	-	17	TRBV6-1	TRBJ1-6	-
CASSLYSNQPQHF	TGTGCCAGCAGCCTCTATAGCAATCAGCCCCAGCATTTT	-	13	TRBV12-3/TRBV12-4	TRBJ1-5	-
CASSLQGWGQETQYF	TGTGCCAGCAGCTTACAGGGGTGGGGCCAAGAGACCCAGTACTTC	-	15	TRBV11-2	TRBJ2-5	-
CASSRRETSGYLTGELFF	TGTGCCAGCAGTCGTAGGGAGACTAGCGGGTACCTCACCGGGGAGCTGTTTTTT	-	18	TRBV7-8	TRBJ2-2	TRBD2
CASSQGGQVDEKLFF	TGTGCCAGCAGCCAGGGGGGACAGGTAGATGAAAAACTGTTTTTT	-	15	TRBV11-2	TRBJ1-4	TRBD1
CASSPGSLNTEAFF	TGCGCCAGCAGTCCCGGGTCCTTGAACACTGAAGCTTTCTTT	-	14	TRBV10-1	TRBJ1-1	-
CASSFGVVGVTEAFF	TGTGCCAGCAGCTTTGGGGTGGTGGGAGTTACTGAAGCTTTCTTT	-	15	TRBV13	TRBJ1-1	-